This entry concerns a single T cell receptor (beta chain). This entry belongs to a study of blood T cell repertoires in COVID-19. Profiling relied on immunoSEQ multiplex PCR, and the TCRdb table lists in-frame clones only, not all of them. The sample carries approximately 210,000 clones, 88% recorded once. V was trimmed by 0 bases and J by 2 bases, leaving 9 bases between them. Germline V gene sequence: CDR1 SGHRS, CDR2 YFSETQ. The CDR3 is made up of 14 amino acids. This receptor was obtained from a human donor in a cohort sampled during active COVID-19. The sequenced sample consisted of peripheral blood. The chain couples TRBV5-1 to TRBJ2-7, with unresolved D. The CDR3 sequence is CASSLATGTYEQYF. The CDR3 region has the DNA TGCGCCAGCAGCTTGGCTACGGGTACCTACGAGCAGTACTTC.